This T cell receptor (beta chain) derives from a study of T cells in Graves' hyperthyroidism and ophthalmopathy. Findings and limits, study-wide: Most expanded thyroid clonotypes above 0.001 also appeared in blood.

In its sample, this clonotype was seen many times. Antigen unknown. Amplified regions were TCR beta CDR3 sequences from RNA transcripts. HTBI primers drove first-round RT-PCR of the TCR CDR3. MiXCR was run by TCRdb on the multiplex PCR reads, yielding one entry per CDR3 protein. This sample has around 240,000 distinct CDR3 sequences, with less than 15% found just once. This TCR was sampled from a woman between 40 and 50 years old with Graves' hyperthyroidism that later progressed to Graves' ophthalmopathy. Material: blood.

CDR3 in DNA: TGTGCCAGCAGTTACTCGAGTACTGAAGCTTTCTTT. Its protein is CASSYSSTEAFF. The chain links TRBV6-2 or TRBV6-3 to TRBJ1-1; D unclear. V lost 0 bases and J lost 5, with 4 bases in between. Germline CDR1 and CDR2: MNHEY and SVGEGT. The CDR3 loop spans 12 amino acids.